Following are 18 T cell receptor beta chains from one sample sequenced in a study of shared clonotypes between healthy human individuals. Method: immunoSEQ multiplex PCR; TCRdb's copy keeps in-frame clones and lacks some. The sample shows some 2.1 million clones, just under 95% of them seen only once. Terminally differentiated effector memory CD45RA+ cells were excluded from the naive CD8 cells, which were CD45RO-negative and positively selected for CCR7. The sample comprised naive CD8+ T cells from PBMCs. The receptor source for this set is a man aged 18 to 35 in good health. Some clones in this sample may be carry-over from other donors' samples.

The CDR3 DNA follows: TGTGCCAGCAGCCACGGGACTCTAGACAATGAGCAGTTCTTC. Translation gives CASSHGTLDNEQFF. V usage is TRBV5-4 and J usage is TRBJ2-1; D might be TRBD2 (6 bases). The germline V gene has CDR1 SGHNT and CDR2 YYREEE (reference sequence). With 4 bases removed from V and 5 bases from J, the gap between germline ends came to 13 bases. The CDR3 is 14 amino acids.

CDR3 bases: TGTGCCAGCAGTGAGGACAGGTTCAATCAGCCCCAGCATTTT. It codes for CASSEDRFNQPQHF. J is TRBJ1-5 and V is TRBV6-4, with 7 bases matching TRBD1. The length of the CDR3 is 14 residues. The germline CDR1 and CDR2 sequences are MRHNA and SNTAGT. V gave up 3 bases and J gave up 3 bases; unmatched junction bases: 2.

The chain links TRBV29-1 to TRBJ2-7, with 9 nucleotides matching TRBD1. Germline trimming cut 4 bases from V and 2 bases from J; bases unmatched to any gene: 9. CDR3 length equals 15 residues. Per germline, CDR1 SQVTM and CDR2 ANQGSEA. CDR3 DNA sequence: TGCAGCGTTGGCACAGGGGGCTCCAAGGCCTACGAGCAGTACTTC. Its translation is CSVGTGGSKAYEQYF.

This chain connects TRBV11-2 to TRBJ2-5, with TRBD2 identical over 9 bases. This CDR3 has 13 residues. The ends lost 5 bases at V and 4 bases at J; junction bases unmatched: 2. The germline gives CDR1 SGHAT, CDR2 FQNNGV. The CDR3 is CASSRAGGETQYF. CDR3 DNA sequence: TGTGCCAGCAGCAGAGCGGGGGGAGAGACCCAGTACTTC. The full variable domain, rest sourced from reference TRBV11-2 and TRBJ2-5, is EAGVAQSPRYKIIEKRQSVAFWCNPISGHATLYWYQQILGQGPKLLIQFQNNGVVDDSQLPKDRFSAERLKGVDSTLKIQPAKLEDSAVYLCASSRAGGETQYFGPGTRLLVL.

This clone was recorded once. This rearrangement joins TRBV7-9 to TRBJ2-7, with D possibly matching TRBD1 (6 bases). This CDR3 comprises 15 residues. V lost 3 bases and J 0 bases, leaving 12 bases between the germline ends. CDR1 is SEHNR, CDR2 FQNEAQ, per germline (reference sequence). The CDR3 sequence: CASSFTRDNSYEQYF. The CDR3 coding sequence is TGTGCCAGCAGCTTTACCCGGGACAACTCCTACGAGCAGTACTTC.

This rearrangement joins TRBV29-1 to TRBJ2-5, with D uncertain. The DNA end is more similar to TRBJ2-7, so the J call may be wrong. The CDR3 length is 13 residues. The germline V gene encodes CDR1 SQVTM and CDR2 ANQGSEA. CDR3 coding DNA: TGCAGCGTTGAAGAGGCGAACTCCTACGAGCAGTACTTC. This sequence encodes CSVEEANSYEQYF.

CDR3 sequence: CASSHIARATYNEQFF. The CDR3 nucleotides are TGTGCCAGCAGCCATATAGCGAGAGCTACCTACAATGAGCAGTTCTTC. V gene TRBV7-2 combines with J gene TRBJ2-1, with D possibly TRBD2 on 5 matching bases. Trimming pared 5 bases from V and 2 bases from J, leaving 16 bases between. This CDR3 is built from 16 residues. Germline loops: CDR1 SGHTA, CDR2 FQGNSA.

The rearrangement joins TRBV7-9 to TRBJ1-5; maybe TRBD1 (6 bases). Germline loops: CDR1 SEHNR, CDR2 FQNEAQ (reference sequence). V was pared by 11 bases and J by 5 bases, with 22 bases between. The CDR3 totals 15 residues. The CDR3 sequence is CAVQGGGILDQPQHF. Written as DNA, the CDR3 is TGTGCCGTTCAAGGGGGAGGAATTTTGGATCAGCCCCAGCATTTT. Full variable domain (remainder filled in from reference TRBV7-9 and TRBJ1-5): DTGVSQNPRHKITKRGQNVTFRCDPISEHNRLYWYRQTLGQGPEFLTYFQNEAQLEKSRLLSDRFSAERPKGSFSTLEIQRTEQGDSAMYLCAVQGGGILDQPQHFGDGTRLSIL.

In this sample, this clone turned up once. The chain joins TRBV28 to TRBJ2-7; 9 nucleotides line up with TRBD1. V shed 1 base, J shed 3 bases, and the junction held 7 bases outside the gene matches. CDR3 length equals 16 residues. Germline loops: CDR1 MDHEN, CDR2 SYDVKM. The CDR3 sequence is CASSLLTGQGIYEQYF. In DNA, the CDR3 is TGTGCCAGCAGTTTATTGACGGGACAGGGAATCTACGAGCAGTACTTC.

The chain links TRBV29-1 to TRBJ1-1; D is uncertain. The length of the CDR3 is 16 residues. The V and J ends lost 3 bases and 1 base respectively, with 18 bases between them. Germline CDR1 and CDR2: SQVTM and ANQGSEA. The DNA of the CDR3 is TGCAGCGTTGAGCGTGGGAGGGTGGTCGGGAACACTGAAGCTTTCTTT. Its protein is CSVERGRVVGNTEAFF.

This chain uses TRBV6-5 with TRBJ1-1; tentative D call: TRBD1 (6 bases). The CDR3 length is 13 residues. In germline, CDR1 is MNHEY, CDR2 SVGAGI. Trimming stripped 5 bases from V and 6 bases from J, with 13 bases between. As DNA, the CDR3 is TGTGCCAGCAGTACACAGGGAGGAGCTGAAGCTTTCTTT. Translation: CASSTQGGAEAFF.

This rearrangement joins TRBV10-3 to TRBJ2-3; D may match TRBD1 or TRBD2 (6 bases each). Trimming left V 2 bases short and J 1 base short, with 16 bases between. Germline V gene sequence: CDR1 ENHRY, CDR2 SYGVKD. The CDR3 covers 17 residues. The CDR3 DNA is TGTGCCATCAGTGAGCCCACAAGGGGGGAGCGCACAGATACGCAGTATTTT. Translation gives CAISEPTRGERTDTQYF.

V usage is TRBV27 and J usage is TRBJ1-5, with no clear D. The V end was cut by 2 bases, the J end by 9 bases, with 11 bases between. There are 13 residues in the CDR3. Germline CDR1 is MNHEY and CDR2 is SMNVEV (reference sequence). The CDR3 is CASSLGVGWPQHF. The CDR3 DNA follows: TGTGCCAGCAGTTTAGGCGTTGGGTGGCCCCAGCATTTT.

V gene TRBV9 combines with J gene TRBJ2-5; D unresolved. Trimming left V 0 bases short and J 3 bases short, with 12 bases between. Germline V gene data show CDR1 as SGDLS and CDR2 as YYNGEE. The CDR3 has 15 amino acids. CDR3 sequence: CASSVGWTAKETQYF. The CDR3 DNA reads as TGTGCCAGCAGCGTAGGCTGGACCGCAAAAGAGACCCAGTACTTC.

The V call is TRBV10-3, the J call TRBJ2-1; 8 positions match TRBD1. J lost 8 bases, V lost 2 bases, and 5 bases had no gene match. Germline CDR1 reads ENHRY; CDR2 reads SYGVKD. The CDR3 is 14 amino acids. CDR3 protein: CAISETQQGDEQFF. CDR3 in DNA: TGTGCCATCAGTGAGACCCAACAGGGGGATGAGCAGTTCTTC.

The table lists this clone with a few counts. The same CDR3 can be traced to other DNA sequences in this sample. The chain uses TRBV27 and TRBJ1-5; D is perhaps TRBD1 (6 bases). The CDR3 sequence is 14 residues long. Germline CDR1 is MNHEY and CDR2 is SMNVEV (reference sequence). Trimming cost V 6 bases and J 4 bases, with 13 bases left between them. Written as DNA, the CDR3 is TGTGCCAGCAGCCCCGGCACAGGGAATCAGCCCCAGCATTTT. Protein: CASSPGTGNQPQHF.

The rearrangement links TRBV6-5 to TRBJ2-2; D is unclear. Germline CDR1 MNHEY, CDR2 SVGAGI. V was clipped by 6 bases and J by 6 bases, with 11 bases between them. There are 13 residues in the CDR3. CDR3 nucleotides: TGTGCCAGCAGGCTCTTGGTGGCCGGGGAGCTGTTTTTT. Translation: CASRLLVAGELFF.

This rearrangement joins TRBV28 to TRBJ1-5; possible D gene TRBD1, 6 bases. CDR1 and CDR2 (germline): MDHEN, SYDVKM. V lost 5 bases and J 0 bases, leaving 11 bases between the germline ends. The CDR3 consists of 15 residues. As DNA, the CDR3 is TGTGCCAGCAGTCCCGGGACAATTAGCAATCAGCCCCAGCATTTT. Translated: CASSPGTISNQPQHF.